This T cell receptor (beta chain) was sequenced in a study of blood T cell repertoires in COVID-19. For the study at large: COVID-19 samples from acute and convalescent phases originated in the United States, Italy and Spain.

The CDR3 contains 15 residues. Germline loops: CDR1 WSHSY, CDR2 SAAADI. Trimming removed 4 bases from V and 2 bases from J; junction bases left unmatched: 1. Sequencing used immunoSEQ multiplex PCR; TCRdb keeps in-frame clones, though not all of them. The sample includes 110,000 to 150,000 clones, roughly four fifths seen only once; the top ten take around 2.7%. The sequence came from a woman at least 80 years old with acute or convalescent COVID-19. This rearrangement joins TRBV10-2 to TRBJ2-1, with 11 bases identical to TRBD2. The sample consisted of peripheral blood. The CDR3 DNA is TGCGCCAGCAGTGGACTAGCGGGGACCTACAATGAGCAGTTCTTC. It is translated as CASSGLAGTYNEQFF.